The rows below give T cell receptor beta chains drawn from one sample of a study of CD4+ T cells in melanoma. Clones were sequenced by immunoSEQ multiplex PCR, and TCRdb holds only the in-frame ones, with some missing. The profile shows around 6,700 clones, roughly half of them singletons. The sample taken for sequencing was cells from a culture (not recorded whether cultured in vitro). These receptors all stem from a human donor with melanoma. Both conserved end residues are part of each CDR3. The order of the fields is clone size, J gene, V gene, D gene, CDR3 DNA, CDR3 protein. A D gene is named only where the DNA matches it firmly. Size values are once, few and many counts, or a class for expanded clones, and some rows have none.

- TRBJ2-5 TRBV11-3 - TGTGCCAGCAGCCAACTGACAGGCCCCCACCAAGAGACCCAGTACTTC CASSQLTGPHQETQYF
- TRBJ1-1 TRBV4-1 - TGCGCCAGCAGTTCCCTGGGGAACACTGAAGCTTTCTTT CASSSLGNTEAFF
- TRBJ2-3 TRBV19 - TGTGCCAGTAGAAGACTTGACACAGATACGCAGTATTTT CASRRLDTDTQYF
medium-sized TRBJ2-1 TRBV9 TRBD1 TGTGCCAGCAGCGTAGCTAGCCAGGGGGCCGGGAATGAGCAGTTCTTC CASSVASQGAGNEQFF
few TRBJ1-2 TRBV5-4 - TGTGCCAGCAGCTTGGCCCGCGGCCGTCGCGGCTACACCTTC CASSLARGRRGYTF
few TRBJ1-3 TRBV5-1 TRBD1 TGCGCCAGCAGCTTGTGGGGACAGGGAAACACCATATATTTT CASSLWGQGNTIYF
once TRBJ1-1 TRBV5-1 - TGCGCCAGCAGCTTGGGCAGGGGCTCTTTATTGAACACTGAAGCTTTCTTT CASSLGRGSLLNTEAFF
- TRBJ2-3 TRBV6-1 TRBD2 TGTGCCAGCCGACTAGCGGTGAGAACAGATACGCAGTATTTT CASRLAVRTDTQYF
- TRBJ1-2 TRBV7-8 - TGTGCCAGCAGCCAGCTAGGAGGGGTAGAGGATGGCTACACCTTC CASSQLGGVEDGYTF
- TRBJ2-7 TRBV7-9 - TGTGCCAGCAGCTCGACCGGGGGTAGCTCCGAGCAGTACTTC CASSSTGGSSEQYF
- TRBJ1-5 TRBV6-1 TRBD1 TGTGCCAGCGTTCGGAACAGGGGGCCCAATCAGCCCCAGCATTTT CASVRNRGPNQPQHF
few TRBJ1-5 TRBV30 - TGTGCCTGGGGAGACTCCGTCTCCAAAGGTAGCAATCAGCCCCAGCATTTT CAWGDSVSKGSNQPQHF
- TRBJ2-5 TRBV7-9 TRBD2 TGTGCCAGCCGGGCTAGCGGGACAGAGACCCAGTACTTC CASRASGTETQYF
- TRBJ1-2 TRBV11-2 - TGTGCCAGCAGCTTAAGTTTTGACTATGGCTACACCTTC CASSLSFDYGYTF
- TRBJ2-3 TRBV5-1 - TGCGCCAGCAGACTCCTTCCAGGGGGGAGTGGCACAGATACGCAGTATTTT CASRLLPGGSGTDTQYF
- TRBJ1-2 TRBV30 - TGTGCCTGGAGAGGACCACCGAGTGGTGGCTACACCTTC CAWRGPPSGGYTF
- TRBJ2-2 TRBV7-2 TRBD2 TGTGCCAGCAGCTCGGGACTAGCGGGCCCCACCGGGGAGCTGTTTTTT CASSSGLAGPTGELFF
- TRBJ1-1 TRBV7-6 - TGTGCCAGCAGCCGTTTCTCGTCCGGGAACACTGAAGCTTTCTTT CASSRFSSGNTEAFF
few TRBJ1-2 TRBV27 - TGTGCCAGCAGAACCTATGGTGGGTCGACGGGCTACACCTTC CASRTYGGSTGYTF
- TRBJ1-5 TRBV6-5 - TGTGCCAGCAGCCGACGGTACAATCAGCCCCAGCATTTT CASSRRYNQPQHF
- TRBJ2-1 TRBV7-8 - TGTGCCAGCAGCCCCAATTTTGCCCGTCCCTATGAGCAGTTCTTC CASSPNFARPYEQFF
few TRBJ2-5 TRBV5-1 - TGCGCCAGCAGCGGGGGTGTCCAAGAGACCCAGTACTTC CASSGGVQETQYF
- TRBJ2-5 TRBV15 - TGTGCCACCAGCAGAGGGGAGGAGACGGACGGCCGCGAGACCCAGTACTTC CATSRGEETDGRETQYF
medium-sized TRBJ1-1 TRBV6-5 - TGTGCCAGCAGCCCCTTTCGGGTGAACACTGAAGCTTTCTTT CASSPFRVNTEAFF
- TRBJ1-5 TRBV2 - TGTGCCAGCAGTGAATATGGGGTTGGCAATCAGCCCCAGCATTTT CASSEYGVGNQPQHF
- TRBJ2-7 TRBV6-6 TRBD2 TGTGCCAGCAATATAGCGGGGGGGCGCTACGAGCAGTACTTC CASNIAGGRYEQYF
- TRBJ2-3 TRBV6-6 TRBD1 TGTGCCAGCAGCCAAGCAGGGGGCGCAGATACGCAGTATTTT CASSQAGGADTQYF
- TRBJ1-2 TRBV5-1 TRBD1 TGCGCCAGCAGTCCGGGACAGCCTAACTATGGCTACACCTTC CASSPGQPNYGYTF
- TRBJ1-5 TRBV19 - TGTGCCAGTAGTAGCCAGGGTTGGCAGCCCCAGCATTTT CASSSQGWQPQHF
few TRBJ2-7 TRBV7-2 - TGTGCCAGCAGCTTACTCCCAGGGGGGGCTTACGAGCAGTACTTC CASSLLPGGAYEQYF
- TRBJ1-2 TRBV11-3 - TGTGCCATCTTCCGGAAGGGGAAGCTGGGCGGCTACACCTTC CAIFRKGKLGGYTF
- TRBJ1-2 TRBV30 - TGTGCCTGGAGTGTACAAGTCACAGTGGGTGGCTACACCTTC CAWSVQVTVGGYTF
- TRBJ2-3 TRBV9 TRBD2 TGTGCCAGCAGCGTAGGTAGCGGGGGGGCGAATACGCAGTATTTT CASSVGSGGANTQYF
- TRBJ1-2 TRBV4-1 - TGCGCCAGCAGCCAAGATTCCAGCAGGCCCTTTGGCTACACCTTC CASSQDSSRPFGYTF
once TRBJ1-1 TRBV6-1 TRBD1 TGTGCCAGCAGTGATAAGGGACAGGTGAAGAACACTGAAGCTTTCTTT CASSDKGQVKNTEAFF
few TRBJ2-2 TRBV4-1 - TGCGCCAGCAGCCAAGTATTTCCCAGGGAGGTCGTGGAGCTGTTTTTT CASSQVFPREVVELFF
few TRBJ1-2 TRBV7-9 - TGTGCCAGCAGCTTAGCCGCAGGGGAGTTTGACACCTTC CASSLAAGEFDTF
- TRBJ1-2 TRBV29-1 - TGCAGCGTTGACTCCGCTGGGGGCTACACCTTC CSVDSAGGYTF
- TRBJ2-3 TRBV5-6 - TGTGCCAGCAGCTCCTGGGCCCGCTACACAGATACGCAGTATTTT CASSSWARYTDTQYF
medium-sized TRBJ1-6 TRBV7-9 - TGTGCCAGCAGCTTAGGATCGGGTTTCTATAATTCACCCCTCCACTTT CASSLGSGFYNSPLHF
few TRBJ1-4 TRBV5-1 - TGCGCCAGCAGCCCCCGTTTGGATAATGAAAAACTGTTTTTT CASSPRLDNEKLFF
- TRBJ1-2 TRBV25-1 - TGTGCCAGCAGTGTCCTGGGGGGAGACTATGGCTACACCTTC CASSVLGGDYGYTF
few TRBJ2-7 TRBV14 - TGTGCCAGCAGCCAAGATGGGAGAGGAGTCGAGCAGTACTTC CASSQDGRGVEQYF
- TRBJ2-2 TRBV30 - TGTGCCTGGAGGGGTCGCACCAGGACCGGGGAGCTGTTTTTT CAWRGRTRTGELFF
- TRBJ2-2 TRBV10-2 - TGCGCCAGCAGTCCCCCGGGTGGGTTGGCCACCGGGGAGCTGTTTTTT CASSPPGGLATGELFF
few TRBJ1-1 TRBV5-1 TRBD1 TGCGCCAGCAGCTTGGAGGGGGCGAGGACTGAAGCTTTCTTT CASSLEGARTEAFF
- TRBJ2-2 TRBV30 TRBD1 TGTGCTCTCGGGACAGGGGCCTACACCGGGGAGCTGTTTTTT CALGTGAYTGELFF
- TRBJ2-2 TRBV19 TRBD1 TGTGCCAGTAGTATCCCCGGGACAGGGTACGCCGGGGAGCTGTTTTTT CASSIPGTGYAGELFF
- TRBJ1-5 TRBV6-6 TRBD1 TGTGCCAGCAGCCCTCGGACAGGGCCTAATCAGCCCCAGCATTTT CASSPRTGPNQPQHF
few TRBJ1-3 TRBV9 - TGTGCCAGCAGCGTAGGCCATATGGGCCTAAACACCATATATTTT CASSVGHMGLNTIYF
- TRBJ1-2 TRBV2 TRBD1 TGTGCCAGCAGGCGAGGCGACAGGGTCGACGGCTACACCTTC CASRRGDRVDGYTF
- TRBJ2-3 TRBV2 - TGTGCCAGCAGCCCGACAGTAACAGATACGCAGTATTTT CASSPTVTDTQYF
- TRBJ1-1 TRBV10-1 - TGCGCCAGCCGCTGGCCCCGAGAAGCTTTCTTT CASRWPREAFF
- TRBJ1-1 TRBV5-3 - TGTGCCAGAAGCTTGGTTTTTCGGGGGCTTTTCACTGAAGCTTTCTTT CARSLVFRGLFTEAFF
- TRBJ2-3 TRBV6-5 - TGTGCCAGCAGTTCCCTCGGACCCACAGATACGCAGTATTTT CASSSLGPTDTQYF
- TRBJ1-1 TRBV10-3 - TGTGCCATCAGTGAGTCTATAGTCGCCCCTTGGGCTTTCTTT CAISESIVAPWAFF
few TRBJ1-5 TRBV5-1 - TGCGCCAGCAGCTTGGAGGGATACAGGGATGAGCCCCAGCATTTT CASSLEGYRDEPQHF
- TRBJ2-3 TRBV6-4 - TGTGCCAGCAGTGCCTCCCTAGCCGGTACGCAGTATTTT CASSASLAGTQYF
- TRBJ2-7 TRBV6-1 TRBD2 TGTGCCAGCAGTCCCCACCTAGCGGGGGCCGACTCCCAGTACTTC CASSPHLAGADSQYF
medium-sized TRBJ1-3 TRBV5-8 - TGTGCCAGCAGCTTGGCCTTTGTAGGGGGCTCTGGAAACACCATATATTTT CASSLAFVGGSGNTIYF